This T cell receptor beta chain was identified in a study of T cell repertoires in cytomegalovirus infection. As for the study in general: TCR beta signatures that were public indicated CMV infection and matching HLA type.

Study-wide results and limits: Individuals carrying CMV plus the relevant HLA were identified by cumulative frequency of public TCR beta families. CMV-specific TCR beta clonotypes restricted by HLA-C were the ones dominating the ex vivo response.

Germline V lookup: CDR1 MNHNS, CDR2 SASEGT. The CDR3 covers 14 residues. V was pared by 1 base and J by 2 bases, with 6 bases between. The table lists this clonotype with a few counts. The antigen remains unidentified. MiXCR, applied by TCRdb to the reads, yields one record per CDR3 protein. The data show about 740,000 distinct CDR3 sequences, 35% to 45% seen once. The TCR originated in a human donor in good health (CMV status not recorded). Some clones in this sample may be carry-over from other donors' samples. The chain joins TRBV6-1 to TRBJ1-3; no clear D. The sample was PBMCs. CDR3 protein: CASSEGTAGNTIYF. The DNA of the CDR3 is TGTGCCAGCAGTGAAGGGACGGCTGGAAACACCATATATTTT.